Listed below are T cell receptor beta chains from one sample, sequenced in a study of lymphopenia after photon versus proton radiotherapy. Measured with immunoSEQ multiplex PCR; TCRdb has only the in-frame clones, and not every one. Here the sample spans around 20,000 clones, under 95% being singletons. Sequenced material: peripheral blood, taken from a patient treated with photon-based radiotherapy. The receptors shown here come from a man between 60 and 75 years old with pancreatic cancer. Each CDR3 is given with its conserved first and last residue. Fields, in order: V gene, J gene, D gene, clone size, CDR3 protein, CDR3 DNA. The D gene is left open where the match is weak. Where a row states a size, it is once, few, many or the class of an expanded clone; other rows omit it.

TRBV6-5,TRBJ2-3,TRBD1,NA,CASSQTPTGADTQYF,TGTGCCAGCAGCCAAACTCCCACAGGGGCAGATACGCAGTATTTT
TRBV7-3,TRBJ1-1,NA,once,CASSLGSEGPEAFF,TGTGCCAGCAGCTTGGGTTCAGAGGGCCCCGAAGCTTTCTTT
TRBV7-9,TRBJ1-2,NA,NA,CASSSDDYGYTF,TGTGCCAGCAGCTCCGATGACTATGGCTACACCTTC
TRBV7-9,TRBJ2-7,NA,few,CASSIFSSYEQYF,TGTGCCAGCAGCATCTTTAGCTCCTACGAGCAGTACTTC
TRBV12-2,TRBJ1-1,NA,NA,CASRPALTGTLNTEAFF,TGTGCAAGTCGCCCAGCGCTTACAGGGACGCTCAACACTGAAGCTTTCTTT
TRBV6-1,TRBJ1-6,NA,NA,CASSLMGYNSPLHF,TGTGCCAGCAGTCTCATGGGTTATAATTCACCCCTCCACTTT
TRBV10-3,TRBJ1-5,NA,NA,CAISDTNQPQHF,TGTGCCATCAGTGACACTAATCAGCCCCAGCATTTT
TRBV18,TRBJ1-1,TRBD1,once,CASSPGADRANTEAFF,TGTGCCAGCTCACCAGGGGCGGACAGGGCGAACACTGAAGCTTTCTTT
TRBV5-1,TRBJ1-1,NA,NA,CASSLGQANTEAFF,TGCGCCAGCAGCTTGGGACAAGCCAACACTGAAGCTTTCTTT
TRBV19,TRBJ2-5,NA,NA,CASSTTETQYF,TGTGCCAGTAGTACAACGGAGACCCAGTACTTC
TRBV19,TRBJ2-3,TRBD2,NA,CASRLGLAGGDTQYF,TGTGCCAGTAGACTCGGACTAGCGGGGGGAGATACGCAGTATTTT
TRBV5-4,TRBJ2-7,NA,NA,CASSQGAGTHYEQYF,TGTGCCAGCAGCCAAGGGGCCGGGACTCACTACGAGCAGTACTTC
TRBV19,TRBJ2-4,NA,NA,CASSTLGGAKNIQYF,TGTGCCAGTAGTACCCTCGGGGGAGCCAAAAACATTCAGTACTTC
TRBV7-9,TRBJ1-1,TRBD1,NA,CAIGTGGNTEAFF,TGTGCCATCGGGACAGGGGGAAACACTGAAGCTTTCTTT
TRBV7-2,TRBJ2-3,NA,NA,CASSSSTDTQYF,TGTGCCAGCAGCTCTAGCACAGATACGCAGTATTTT
TRBV6-4,TRBJ2-2,TRBD2,NA,CASSDSWRGDTGELFF,TGTGCCAGCAGTGACTCGTGGCGGGGGGACACCGGGGAGCTGTTTTTT
TRBV7-2,TRBJ2-7,NA,once,CASKEQGAAAYEQYF,TGTGCCAGCAAGGAACAGGGAGCGGCGGCCTACGAGCAGTACTTC
TRBV9,TRBJ2-7,NA,NA,CASSPQGTNYEQYF,TGTGCCAGCAGCCCACAGGGGACTAACTACGAGCAGTACTTC
TRBV7-9,TRBJ1-2,TRBD1,NA,CASSSPGRTGRHYGYTF,TGTGCCAGCAGCTCGCCTGGGCGGACAGGACGTCACTATGGCTACACCTTC
TRBV27,TRBJ1-1,NA,NA,CASSFLVTNTEAFF,TGTGCCAGCAGTTTCTTGGTAACGAACACTGAAGCTTTCTTT
TRBV5-1,TRBJ2-1,NA,NA,CASSGDRIEQFF,TGCGCCAGCAGCGGGGATCGGATTGAGCAGTTCTTC
TRBV2,TRBJ1-2,NA,NA,CASRSDTEYGYTF,TGTGCCAGCAGATCGGATACCGAATATGGCTACACCTTC
TRBV7-2,TRBJ2-2,NA,NA,CAHQGPTGELFF,TGTGCGCATCAGGGGCCCACCGGGGAGCTGTTTTTT
TRBV10-3,TRBJ1-1,TRBD1,NA,CATLPDRLSTEAFF,TGTGCCACCCTACCGGACAGGTTGTCGACTGAAGCTTTCTTT
TRBV30,TRBJ1-6,NA,NA,CGVGPAPLHF,TGTGGTGTGGGGCCGGCACCCCTCCACTTT
TRBV2,TRBJ2-3,TRBD2,NA,CAISGGAAMSDTQYF,TGTGCCATTAGCGGGGGGGCTGCGATGTCAGATACGCAGTATTTT
TRBV10-3,TRBJ1-5,NA,NA,CAISESGGRGQPQHF,TGTGCCATCAGTGAGTCAGGGGGGAGGGGCCAGCCCCAGCATTTT
TRBV4-2,TRBJ2-7,TRBD2,NA,CASSLAGGTYEQYF,TGTGCCAGCTCCCTAGCGGGGGGGACCTACGAGCAGTACTTC
TRBV27,TRBJ1-1,NA,NA,CASWDLTRDTEAFF,TGTGCCAGCTGGGACCTAACAAGGGACACTGAAGCTTTCTTT
TRBV6-6,TRBJ2-7,TRBD2,NA,CASRGRSGGAGEQYF,TGTGCCAGCAGAGGCCGTAGCGGGGGGGCTGGAGAGCAGTACTTC
TRBV25-1,TRBJ1-5,TRBD1,NA,CASSGQGWNQPQHF,TGTGCCAGCAGTGGACAGGGGTGGAATCAGCCCCAGCATTTT
TRBV5-4,TRBJ2-1,TRBD1,once,CAGGQGLNEQFF,TGTGCCGGGGGACAGGGGCTAAATGAGCAGTTCTTC
TRBV7-9,TRBJ1-1,TRBD1,NA,CASSLAQTGTLNTEAFF,TGTGCCAGCAGCTTAGCCCAGACAGGGACCCTGAACACTGAAGCTTTCTTT
TRBV7-3,TRBJ1-2,TRBD1,NA,CASSSAPGQGNYGYTF,TGTGCCAGCAGCTCGGCGCCGGGACAGGGGAACTATGGCTACACCTTC
TRBV5-1,TRBJ1-2,NA,NA,CASSLGGQGYGYTF,TGCGCCAGCAGCTTGGGGGGACAAGGCTATGGCTACACCTTC
TRBV29-1,TRBJ2-7,NA,NA,CSVCPGRDFGYEQYF,TGCAGCGTTTGCCCGGGACGGGACTTTGGCTACGAGCAGTACTTC
TRBV6-5,TRBJ1-1,NA,NA,CATISEGTEAFF,TGTGCCACCATCTCTGAGGGGACTGAAGCTTTCTTT
TRBV10-3,TRBJ2-1,NA,NA,CAISESEGSYNEQFF,TGTGCCATCAGTGAGTCAGAGGGCTCCTACAATGAGCAGTTCTTC
TRBV10-2,TRBJ2-7,TRBD2,NA,CASSTSGGSSYEQYF,TGCGCCAGCAGTACTAGCGGGGGGAGCTCCTACGAGCAGTACTTC
TRBV18,TRBJ1-1,NA,NA,CASSPQKQQNTEAFF,TGTGCCAGCTCACCACAGAAGCAGCAGAACACTGAAGCTTTCTTT
TRBV30,TRBJ2-3,TRBD2,NA,CAWSVGGKSTDTQYF,TGTGCCTGGAGCGTCGGGGGGAAGAGCACAGATACGCAGTATTTT
TRBV5-6,TRBJ2-3,TRBD2,NA,CASSFRLAGGRTDTQYF,TGTGCCAGCAGCTTTAGGCTAGCGGGGGGTCGCACAGATACGCAGTATTTT
TRBV10-3,TRBJ1-1,NA,once,CAISVKGGTNTEAFF,TGTGCCATCAGTGTAAAGGGGGGGACGAACACTGAAGCTTTCTTT
TRBV5-5,TRBJ2-2,NA,NA,CASSLGLGVNTGELFF,TGTGCCAGCAGCTTAGGTCTCGGAGTGAACACCGGGGAGCTGTTTTTT
TRBV10-3,TRBJ1-1,NA,NA,CAITQRVGANTEAFF,TGTGCCATCACCCAGAGGGTAGGGGCGAACACTGAAGCTTTCTTT
TRBV11-3,TRBJ2-5,TRBD1,NA,CASSARQGDQETQYF,TGTGCCAGCAGCGCCCGACAGGGCGACCAAGAGACCCAGTACTTC
TRBV23-1,TRBJ2-3,TRBD1,once,CAAKDRTRRDTDTQYF,TGCGCCGCAAAGGACAGGACCCGTCGGGACACAGATACGCAGTATTTT
TRBV4-3,TRBJ2-1,NA,NA,CASSQVAVFINEQFF,TGCGCCAGCAGCCAAGTTGCGGTTTTCATCAATGAGCAGTTCTTC
TRBV18,TRBJ2-5,NA,NA,CASSLRTQGETQYF,TGTGCCAGCTCCCTACGGACGCAGGGAGAGACCCAGTACTTC
TRBV6-4,TRBJ2-1,TRBD1,NA,CASSVRRGSYNEQFF,TGTGCCAGCAGTGTCCGCAGGGGGTCCTACAATGAGCAGTTCTTC
TRBV7-9,TRBJ2-5,TRBD2,NA,CASSLGGGIQETQYF,TGTGCCAGCAGCTTAGGGGGAGGGATCCAAGAGACCCAGTACTTC
TRBV29-1,TRBJ1-5,NA,few,CSVAWGQDSNQPQHF,TGCAGCGTTGCTTGGGGACAAGATAGCAATCAGCCCCAGCATTTT
TRBV7-3,TRBJ2-1,NA,NA,CASSPQGYNEQFF,TGTGCCAGCAGCCCACAAGGGTACAATGAGCAGTTCTTC
TRBV6-1,TRBJ2-7,NA,NA,CASSTSALISYEQYF,TGTGCCAGCAGCACCTCGGCCCTGATCTCCTACGAGCAGTACTTC
TRBV19,TRBJ1-1,NA,NA,CASIGRVGTEAFF,TGTGCCAGTATAGGCAGGGTGGGGACTGAAGCTTTCTTT
TRBV4-2,TRBJ2-3,NA,NA,CASSQDLARTSTDTQYF,TGTGCCAGCAGCCAAGATCTAGCGCGCACTAGCACAGATACGCAGTATTTT
TRBV5-5,TRBJ1-2,NA,NA,CASSPDNLNYGYTF,TGTGCCAGCAGTCCTGACAACTTGAACTATGGCTACACCTTC
TRBV18,TRBJ1-4,NA,NA,CASSPQKVRRLIGELFF,TGTGCCAGCTCACCACAGAAGGTTCGGAGGTTGATAGGGGAACTGTTTTTT
TRBV20-1,TRBJ1-5,NA,NA,CSARGVEAQHF,TGCAGTGCTAGGGGGGTCGAAGCCCAGCATTTT
TRBV4-3,TRBJ2-4,NA,NA,CASSQDLDRYYRLQGNIQYF,TGCGCCAGCAGCCAAGACTTGGACAGATATTATAGACTCCAAGGTAACATTCAGTACTTC